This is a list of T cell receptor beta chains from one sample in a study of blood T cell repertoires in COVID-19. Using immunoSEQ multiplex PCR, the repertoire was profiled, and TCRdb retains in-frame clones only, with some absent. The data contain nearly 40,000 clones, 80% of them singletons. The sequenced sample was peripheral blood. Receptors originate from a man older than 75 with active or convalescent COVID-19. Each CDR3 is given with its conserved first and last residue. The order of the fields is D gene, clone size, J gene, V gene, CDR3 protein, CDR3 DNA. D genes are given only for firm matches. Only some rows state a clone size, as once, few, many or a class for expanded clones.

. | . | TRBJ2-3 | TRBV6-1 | CASSESGWDTDTQYF | TGTGCCAGCAGTGAATCGGGGTGGGACACAGATACGCAGTATTTT
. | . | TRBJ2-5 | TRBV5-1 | CASSLLSTQETQYF | TGCGCCAGCAGCTTGTTGTCTACCCAAGAGACCCAGTACTTC
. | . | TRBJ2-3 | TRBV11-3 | CASSSEGADTQYF | TGTGCCAGCAGCTCTGAGGGCGCCGATACGCAGTATTTT
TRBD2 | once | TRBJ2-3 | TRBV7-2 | CASSLELAGTYTDTQYF | TGTGCCAGCAGCTTAGAACTAGCGGGGACTTACACAGATACGCAGTATTTT
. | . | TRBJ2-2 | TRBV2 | CASIRDPTGELFF | TGTGCCAGCATTAGAGATCCCACCGGGGAGCTGTTTTTT
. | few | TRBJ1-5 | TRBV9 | CASSVEGREDQPQHF | TGTGCCAGCAGCGTAGAAGGCAGGGAGGATCAGCCCCAGCATTTT
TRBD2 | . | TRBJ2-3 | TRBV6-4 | CASSVKAGAQDTQYF | TGTGCCAGCAGTGTAAAGGCGGGAGCCCAAGATACGCAGTATTTT
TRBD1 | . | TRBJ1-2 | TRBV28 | CATYSGQGLNYGYTF | TGTGCCACTTATTCTGGACAGGGCCTAAACTATGGCTACACCTTC
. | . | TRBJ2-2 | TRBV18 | CASSPNSLANTGELFF | TGTGCCAGCTCACCGAACAGCCTCGCGAACACCGGGGAGCTGTTTTTT
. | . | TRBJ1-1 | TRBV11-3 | CASSLQGGTEAFF | TGTGCCAGCAGTTTACAGGGCGGCACTGAAGCTTTCTTT
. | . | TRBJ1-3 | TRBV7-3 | CASSPGSGDGNTIYF | TGTGCCAGCAGCCCTGGGTCAGGGGATGGAAACACCATATATTTT
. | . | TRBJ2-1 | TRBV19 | CASRPQGRHEQFF | TGTGCCAGTAGACCACAGGGGAGGCATGAGCAGTTCTTC
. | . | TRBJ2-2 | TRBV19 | CASSIVGGANTGELFF | TGTGCCAGTAGTATAGTAGGGGGAGCGAACACCGGGGAGCTGTTTTTT
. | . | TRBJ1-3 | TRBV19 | CASSPREGNTIYF | TGTGCCAGTAGTCCCCGAGAGGGAAACACCATATATTTT
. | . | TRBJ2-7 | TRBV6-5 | CATTGYQSNEQYF | TGTGCCACTACAGGGTATCAATCGAACGAGCAGTACTTC
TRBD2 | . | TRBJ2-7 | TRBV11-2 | CASSLGLAGASYEQYF | TGTGCCAGCAGCTTAGGACTAGCGGGAGCCTCCTACGAGCAGTACTTC
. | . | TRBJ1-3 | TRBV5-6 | CASSLWPAGNTIYF | TGTGCCAGCAGCTTGTGGCCTGCCGGAAACACCATATATTTT
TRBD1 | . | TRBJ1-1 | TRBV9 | CASSTGQGDPAFF | TGTGCCAGCAGCACCGGACAGGGTGATCCAGCTTTCTTT
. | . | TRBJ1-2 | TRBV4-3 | CASSQEGGEPSRGYTF | TGCGCCAGCAGCCAAGAGGGGGGGGAACCGAGTAGGGGCTACACCTTC
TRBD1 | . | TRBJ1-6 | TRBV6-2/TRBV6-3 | CASSSGTGHSPLHF | TGTGCCAGCAGCTCCGGGACAGGGCACTCACCCCTCCACTTT
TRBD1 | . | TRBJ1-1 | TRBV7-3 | CASSGTGGTEAFF | TGTGCCAGCTCCGGGACAGGGGGTACTGAAGCTTTCTTT
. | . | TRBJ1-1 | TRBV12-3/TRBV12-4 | CASSLSYTEAFF | TGTGCCAGCAGTTTGTCGTATACTGAAGCTTTCTTT
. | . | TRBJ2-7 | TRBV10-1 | CASSESTSLSYEQYF | TGCGCCAGCAGTGAGTCCACATCCCTTTCCTACGAGCAGTACTTC
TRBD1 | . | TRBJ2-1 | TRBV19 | CASSIGAGTGGHEQFF | TGTGCCAGTAGTATAGGGGCCGGGACAGGGGGCCATGAGCAGTTCTTC
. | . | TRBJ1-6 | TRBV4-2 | CASNRGGRPDNSPLHF | TGTGCCAGCAACCGCGGGGGGAGACCAGATAATTCACCCCTCCACTTT
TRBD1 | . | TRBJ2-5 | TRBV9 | CASSDRDRQETQYF | TGTGCCAGCAGCGACCGGGACAGGCAAGAGACCCAGTACTTC
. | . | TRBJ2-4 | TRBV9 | CASSVEEGRGRGIQYF | TGTGCCAGCAGCGTAGAGGAAGGGAGGGGTAGGGGGATTCAGTACTTC
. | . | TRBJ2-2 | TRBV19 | CASRERGTGELFF | TGTGCCAGTCGGGAGAGGGGCACCGGGGAGCTGTTTTTT
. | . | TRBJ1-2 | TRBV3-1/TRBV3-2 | CASSQQGKGYTF | TGTGCCAGCAGCCAACAGGGGAAGGGCTACACCTTC
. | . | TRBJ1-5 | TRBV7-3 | CASSFRHQGNQPQHF | TGTGCCAGCAGCTTCAGGCATCAGGGCAATCAGCCCCAGCATTTT
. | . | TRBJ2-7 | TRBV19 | CASSIEQGSSYEQYF | TGTGCCAGTAGTATAGAACAGGGTAGCTCCTACGAGCAGTACTTC
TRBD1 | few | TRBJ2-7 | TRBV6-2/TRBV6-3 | CASSGAGGDYEQYF | TGTGCCAGCAGTGGGGCAGGGGGCGATTACGAGCAGTACTTC
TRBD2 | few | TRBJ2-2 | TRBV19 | CARAGGRWTGELFF | TGTGCCCGCGCGGGGGGGCGCTGGACCGGGGAGCTGTTTTTT
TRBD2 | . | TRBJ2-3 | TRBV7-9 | CASSLNWREDDTQYF | TGTGCCAGCAGCTTAAATTGGCGGGAGGATGATACGCAGTATTTT
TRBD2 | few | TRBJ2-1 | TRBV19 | CASRIAGDYNEQFF | TGTGCCAGTAGAATAGCGGGGGACTACAATGAGCAGTTCTTC
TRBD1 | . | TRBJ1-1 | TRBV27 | CASSLDRGYSEAFF | TGTGCCAGCAGTTTAGACAGGGGGTACTCTGAAGCTTTCTTT
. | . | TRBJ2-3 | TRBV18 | CASSTTVADTQYF | TGTGCCAGCTCAACCACAGTGGCGGATACGCAGTATTTT
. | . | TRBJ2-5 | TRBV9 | CASSEGRRETQYF | TGTGCCAGCAGCGAGGGGAGGCGAGAGACCCAGTACTTC
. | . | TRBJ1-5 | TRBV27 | CASSLLASNQPQHF | TGTGCCAGCAGTTTATTAGCTAGCAATCAGCCCCAGCATTTT
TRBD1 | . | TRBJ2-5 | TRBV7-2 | CASSPDRGRETQYF | TGTGCCAGCAGCCCGGACAGGGGGCGAGAGACCCAGTACTTC
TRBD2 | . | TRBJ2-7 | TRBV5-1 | CASSSTGLAGGYEQYF | TGCGCCAGCAGCTCCACCGGACTAGCGGGAGGGTACGAGCAGTACTTC
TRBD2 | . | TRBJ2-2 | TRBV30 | CAWSVRWTSGKGELFF | TGTGCCTGGAGTGTACGTTGGACTAGCGGAAAGGGGGAGCTGTTTTTT
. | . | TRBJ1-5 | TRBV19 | CASTPRVAGNQPQHF | TGTGCCAGTACTCCACGAGTAGCGGGCAATCAGCCCCAGCATTTT
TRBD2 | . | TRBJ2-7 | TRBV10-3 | CAISEFQIAGGSYEQYF | TGTGCCATCAGTGAGTTCCAGATAGCGGGGGGCTCCTACGAGCAGTACTTC